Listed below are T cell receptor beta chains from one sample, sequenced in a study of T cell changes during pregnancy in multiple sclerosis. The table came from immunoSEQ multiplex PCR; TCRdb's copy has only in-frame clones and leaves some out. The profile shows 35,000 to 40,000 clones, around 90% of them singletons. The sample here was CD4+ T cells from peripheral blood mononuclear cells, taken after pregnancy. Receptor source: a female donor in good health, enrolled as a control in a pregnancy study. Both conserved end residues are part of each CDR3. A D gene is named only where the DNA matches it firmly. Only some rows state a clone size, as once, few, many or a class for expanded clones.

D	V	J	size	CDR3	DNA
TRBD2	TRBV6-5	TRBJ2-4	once	CASSYSTAGGGIQYF	TGTGCCAGCAGTTACTCGACAGCGGGGGGAGGCATTCAGTACTTC
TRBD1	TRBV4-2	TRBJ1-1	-	CASSQVEQGLVLDTEAFF	TGTGCCAGCAGCCAAGTTGAACAGGGGTTGGTTTTGGACACTGAAGCTTTCTTT
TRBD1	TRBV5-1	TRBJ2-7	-	CASSYVGQGYEQYF	TGCGCCAGCAGTTATGTGGGACAGGGCTACGAGCAGTACTTC
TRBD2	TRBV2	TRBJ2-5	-	CASCSGRTETQYF	TGTGCCAGCTGTAGCGGGAGAACAGAGACCCAGTACTTC
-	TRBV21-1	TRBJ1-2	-	CASSKGKDTSGFPLRANYGYTF	TGTGCCAGCAGCAAGGGAAAGGACACGTCTGGATTCCCCCTCAGGGCTAACTATGGCTACACCTTC
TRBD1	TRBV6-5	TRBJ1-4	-	CASSPDRGPYEKLFF	TGTGCCAGCAGCCCCGACAGGGGGCCTTACGAAAAACTGTTTTTT
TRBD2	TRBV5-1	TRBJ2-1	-	CASSYGLEDNEQFF	TGCGCCAGCAGCTACGGACTAGAAGACAATGAGCAGTTCTTC
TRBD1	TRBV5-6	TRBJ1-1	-	CASSWGQGMNTEAFF	TGTGCCAGCAGCTGGGGACAGGGGATGAACACTGAAGCTTTCTTT
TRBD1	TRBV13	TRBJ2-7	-	CASSYRDRGRYEQYF	TGTGCCAGCTCCTACCGGGACAGGGGACGGTACGAGCAGTACTTC
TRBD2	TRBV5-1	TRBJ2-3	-	CASSQSGRADTDTQYF	TGCGCCAGCAGCCAGAGCGGGAGGGCCGACACAGATACGCAGTATTTT
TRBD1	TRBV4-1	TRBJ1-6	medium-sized	CASSHDGRDRGPSPLHF	TGCGCCAGCAGCCACGACGGGAGGGACAGGGGACCTTCACCCCTCCACTTT
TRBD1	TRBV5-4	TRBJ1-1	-	CASSSPGQLNTEAFF	TGTGCCAGCAGCTCGCCGGGACAGCTGAACACTGAAGCTTTCTTT
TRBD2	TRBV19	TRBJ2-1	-	CASSRLAGFPYNEQFF	TGTGCCAGTAGTCGACTAGCGGGATTCCCCTACAATGAGCAGTTCTTC
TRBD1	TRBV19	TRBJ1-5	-	CASSIGGQGNQPQHF	TGTGCCAGTAGTATAGGGGGACAGGGTAATCAGCCCCAGCATTTT
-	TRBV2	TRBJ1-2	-	CASSAGRGGYGYTF	TGTGCCAGCAGTGCGGGTAGGGGGGGCTATGGCTACACCTTC
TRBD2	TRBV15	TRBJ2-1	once	CATSRGVGGSYNEQFF	TGTGCCACCAGCAGAGGGGTCGGGGGGAGCTACAATGAGCAGTTCTTC
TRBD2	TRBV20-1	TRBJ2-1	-	CSATTGLASIF	TGCAGTGCTACGACGGGACTAGCGTCTATCTTC
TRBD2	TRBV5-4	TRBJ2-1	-	CASRPGGGGAYNEQFF	TGTGCCAGCAGGCCGGGGGGCGGGGGGGCCTACAATGAGCAGTTCTTC
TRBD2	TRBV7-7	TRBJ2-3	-	CASSSGPGTSDAATQYF	TGTGCTAGCAGCTCCGGCCCCGGGACTAGCGACGCAGCTACGCAGTATTTT
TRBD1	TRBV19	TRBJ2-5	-	CASNNPGTGLETQYF	TGTGCCAGCAATAACCCCGGGACAGGGCTGGAGACCCAGTACTTC
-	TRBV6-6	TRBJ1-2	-	CASSATVHGYTF	TGTGCCAGCAGTGCCACTGTCCATGGCTACACCTTC
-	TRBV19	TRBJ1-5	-	CASSIWGLGNQPQHF	TGTGCCAGTAGTATTTGGGGGCTTGGCAATCAGCCCCAGCATTTT
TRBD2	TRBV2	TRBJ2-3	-	CASSGSSGGRTDTQYF	TGTGCCAGCAGTGGGTCTAGCGGGGGCCGGACAGATACGCAGTATTTT
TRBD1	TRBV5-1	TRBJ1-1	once	CASSLRDRMNTEAFF	TGCGCCAGCAGCTTAAGGGACAGGATGAACACTGAAGCTTTCTTT
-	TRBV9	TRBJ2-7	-	CASSVVPGTDEQYF	TGTGCCAGCAGCGTAGTACCGGGAACTGACGAGCAGTACTTC
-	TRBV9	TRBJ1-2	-	CASSPRQAGGGSGYTF	TGTGCCAGCAGCCCACGACAAGCGGGGGGCGGGAGTGGCTACACCTTC
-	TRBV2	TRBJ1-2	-	CASRESEAGYGYTF	TGTGCCAGCAGAGAGTCGGAGGCGGGGTATGGCTACACCTTC
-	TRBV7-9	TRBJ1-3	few	CASSSYREAGNTIYF	TGTGCCAGCAGCTCATACAGGGAAGCTGGAAACACCATATATTTT
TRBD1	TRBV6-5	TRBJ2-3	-	CASNRGSGTDTQYF	TGTGCCAGCAACAGGGGGTCTGGCACAGATACGCAGTATTTT
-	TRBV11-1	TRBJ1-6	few	CASSFSPGLDSPLHF	TGTGCCAGCAGCTTTTCCCCTGGACTAGATTCACCCCTCCACTTT
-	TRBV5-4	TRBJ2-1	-	CASSLVIRGGTYNEQFF	TGTGCCAGCAGCTTGGTGATTCGTGGGGGGACGTACAATGAGCAGTTCTTC
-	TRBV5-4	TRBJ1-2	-	CASSWGDVDASYGYTF	TGTGCCAGCAGCTGGGGGGATGTTGACGCGAGCTATGGCTACACCTTC
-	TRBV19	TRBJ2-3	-	CASSIERDTQYF	TGTGCCAGTAGTATAGAGCGAGATACGCAGTATTTT
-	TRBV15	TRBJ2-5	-	CATSRGDNQETQYF	TGTGCCACCAGCAGAGGGGACAACCAAGAGACCCAGTACTTC
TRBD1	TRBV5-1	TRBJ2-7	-	CASSSGQGAHEQYF	TGCGCCAGCAGCTCAGGACAGGGGGCGCACGAGCAGTACTTC
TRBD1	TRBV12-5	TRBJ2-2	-	CASGLGQTGSGELFF	TGTGCTAGTGGTTTGGGACAGACAGGGTCCGGGGAGCTGTTTTTT
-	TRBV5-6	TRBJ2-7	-	CASSLGRAYEQYF	TGTGCCAGCAGCTTAGGCAGGGCCTACGAGCAGTACTTC
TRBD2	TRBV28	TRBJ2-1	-	CASSFTSGYYNEQFF	TGTGCCAGCAGTTTTACTAGCGGGTACTACAATGAGCAGTTCTTC
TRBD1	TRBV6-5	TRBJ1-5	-	CASRPQGPNQPQHF	TGTGCCAGCAGACCACAGGGGCCCAATCAGCCCCAGCATTTT
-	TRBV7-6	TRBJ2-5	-	CASSLEASLSQETQYF	TGTGCCAGCAGCTTAGAGGCTAGCCTATCCCAAGAGACCCAGTACTTC
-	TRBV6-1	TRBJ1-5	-	CASTPGPNQPQHF	TGTGCCAGCACCCCAGGGCCCAATCAGCCCCAGCATTTT
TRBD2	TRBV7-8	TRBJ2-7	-	CASSLARPSGDYEQYF	TGTGCCAGCAGCTTAGCGCGTCCTAGCGGGGACTACGAGCAGTACTTC
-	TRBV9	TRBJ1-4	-	CASSAGSYEKLFF	TGTGCCAGCAGCGCCGGGTCCTATGAAAAACTGTTTTTT
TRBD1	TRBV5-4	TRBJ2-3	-	CASSLGDRPIADTQYF	TGTGCCAGCAGCTTGGGGGACAGGCCAATCGCAGATACGCAGTATTTT
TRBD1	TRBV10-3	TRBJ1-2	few	CAISTEGTVGYTF	TGTGCCATCAGTACCGAGGGGACAGTTGGCTACACCTTC
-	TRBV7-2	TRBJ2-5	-	CASSSNTETQYF	TGTGCCAGCAGCTCCAACACAGAGACCCAGTACTTC
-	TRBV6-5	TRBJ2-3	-	CASWSTGSADTQYF	TGTGCCAGCTGGAGTACGGGGAGTGCAGATACGCAGTATTTT
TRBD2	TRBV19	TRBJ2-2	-	CASSLGGGSTGELFF	TGTGCCAGTAGCCTTGGGGGGGGAAGCACCGGGGAGCTGTTTTTT
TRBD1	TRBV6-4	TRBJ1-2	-	CASSANSGTGGSGYTF	TGTGCCAGCAGTGCCAATTCCGGGACAGGGGGCTCTGGCTACACCTTC
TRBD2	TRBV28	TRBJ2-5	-	CASNAGGETQYF	TGTGCCAGCAACGCGGGAGGGGAGACCCAGTACTTC
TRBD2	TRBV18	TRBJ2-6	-	CASSREGSGANVLTF	TGTGCCAGCTCCCGGGAGGGCTCTGGGGCCAACGTCCTGACTTTC
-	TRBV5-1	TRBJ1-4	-	CASSLEGGATNEKLFF	TGCGCCAGCAGCTTGGAGGGGGGGGCAACTAATGAAAAACTGTTTTTT
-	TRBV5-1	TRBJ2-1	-	CASSVVQGRPYNEQFF	TGCGCCAGCAGCGTAGTCCAGGGTCGTCCCTACAATGAGCAGTTCTTC
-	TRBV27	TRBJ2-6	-	CASSQLGGAMGANVLTF	TGTGCCAGTAGCCAGTTGGGAGGCGCGATGGGGGCCAACGTCCTGACTTTC
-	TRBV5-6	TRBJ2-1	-	CASSKLVGEQFF	TGTGCCAGCAGCAAACTAGTGGGTGAGCAGTTCTTC
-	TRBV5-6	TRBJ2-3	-	CASSPGTDTQYF	TGTGCCAGCAGCCCGGGGACAGATACGCAGTATTTT
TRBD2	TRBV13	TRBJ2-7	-	CASSGQQTSGKRYEQYF	TGTGCCAGCAGCGGCCAGCAGACTAGCGGGAAGCGGTACGAGCAGTACTTC
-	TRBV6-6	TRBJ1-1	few	CASSWLQNTEAFF	TGTGCCAGCAGTTGGCTGCAAAACACTGAAGCTTTCTTT
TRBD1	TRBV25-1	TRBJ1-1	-	CASSERDRGHGTEAFF	TGTGCCAGCAGTGAAAGGGACAGGGGGCACGGCACTGAAGCTTTCTTT